This T cell receptor beta chain comes out of a study of T cell responses to AZD1222 COVID-19 vaccine. Comment on this clone: The antigen is not known.

Whole-study results and caveats: Spike-specific TCR breadth and depth went up after people got two AZD1222 doses.

V was cut by 3 bases and J by 11 bases, with 8 bases left in between. This CDR3 is built from 11 residues. CDR1 is SEHNR, CDR2 FQNEAQ, per germline (reference sequence). Method: immunoSEQ multiplex PCR; TCRdb's copy keeps in-frame clones and lacks some. This sample carries some 120,000 clones, around 89% of them seen once, and the ten largest clones take more than 9.5%. The sequence was obtained from an adult in good health. The gene calls are TRBV7-9 and TRBJ1-5; no firm D call. Sequenced here: peripheral blood, sampled on day 0 of MenACWY control vaccination. The DNA for the CDR3 is TGTGCCAGCAGCTTCGGCCAGGCCCAGCATTTT. Translating gives CASSFGQAQHF.